Below, 2 T cell receptor beta chains from the same sample are listed, as sequenced in a study of cytomegalovirus exposure and HLA in healthy donors. Use of 60 Vbeta and 13 Jbeta primers characterized the PCR. Sequencing used immunoSEQ multiplex PCR; TCRdb keeps in-frame clones, though not all of them. The sample yields 140,000 to 150,000 clones, about 76% seen once. Sequencing was done on a sample of PBMCs. These receptors all come from a male donor in good health and CMV-seronegative.

The V gene is TRBV29-1, the J gene TRBJ2-1; TRBD1 matches 8 bases. Trimming at V came to 3 bases and at J to 1 base, leaving 5 bases not matched to a gene. The CDR3 sequence is 15 residues long. Germline CDR1 is SQVTM and CDR2 is ANQGSEA. The CDR3 region has the DNA TGCAGCGTTGAGGGGACAGGCAGGTCCTACAATGAGCAGTTCTTC. It translates to CSVEGTGRSYNEQFF.

The chain carries TRBV4-3 and TRBJ1-1; D is possibly TRBD1 (5 bases). The CDR3 spans 14 residues. The V gene lost 0 bases and the J gene lost 7 bases, with 12 bases spanning the gap. Germline loops: CDR1 LGHNA, CDR2 YSLEER. The CDR3 loop is CASSQDYQGLEAFF. CDR3 sequence (DNA): TGCGCCAGCAGCCAAGATTATCAGGGTCTTGAAGCTTTCTTT.